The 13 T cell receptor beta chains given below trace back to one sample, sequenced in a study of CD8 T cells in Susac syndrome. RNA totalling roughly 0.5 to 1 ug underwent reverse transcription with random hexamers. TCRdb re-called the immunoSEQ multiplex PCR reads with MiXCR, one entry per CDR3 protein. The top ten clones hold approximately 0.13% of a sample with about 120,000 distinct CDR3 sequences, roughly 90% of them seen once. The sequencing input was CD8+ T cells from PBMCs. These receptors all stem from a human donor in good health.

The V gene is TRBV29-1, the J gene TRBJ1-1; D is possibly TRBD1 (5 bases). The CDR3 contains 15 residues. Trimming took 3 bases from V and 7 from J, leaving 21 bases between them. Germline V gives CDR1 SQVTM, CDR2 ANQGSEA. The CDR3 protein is CSVEVAGQGKVEAFF. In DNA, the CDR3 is TGCAGCGTTGAGGTTGCGGGGCAGGGTAAGGTTGAAGCTTTCTTT.

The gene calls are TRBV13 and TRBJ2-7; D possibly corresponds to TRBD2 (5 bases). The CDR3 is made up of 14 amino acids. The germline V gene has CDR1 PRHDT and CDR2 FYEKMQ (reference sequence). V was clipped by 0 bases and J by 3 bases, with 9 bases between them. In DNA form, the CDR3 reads TGTGCCAGCAGCTTAGGGACTACTCTCTACGAGCAGTACTTC. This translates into CASSLGTTLYEQYF.

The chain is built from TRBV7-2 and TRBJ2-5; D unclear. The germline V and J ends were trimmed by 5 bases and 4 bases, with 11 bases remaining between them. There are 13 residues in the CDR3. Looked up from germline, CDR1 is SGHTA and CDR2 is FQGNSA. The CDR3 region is CASSVIFGETQYF. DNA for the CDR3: TGTGCCAGCAGCGTAATATTCGGAGAGACCCAGTACTTC.

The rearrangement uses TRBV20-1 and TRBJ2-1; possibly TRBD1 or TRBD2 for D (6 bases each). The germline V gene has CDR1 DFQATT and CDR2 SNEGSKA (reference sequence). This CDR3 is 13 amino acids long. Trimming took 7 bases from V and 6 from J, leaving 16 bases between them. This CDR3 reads CSDKVGGPNEQFF. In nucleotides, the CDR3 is TGCAGTGATAAGGTCGGGGGCCCCAATGAGCAGTTCTTC.

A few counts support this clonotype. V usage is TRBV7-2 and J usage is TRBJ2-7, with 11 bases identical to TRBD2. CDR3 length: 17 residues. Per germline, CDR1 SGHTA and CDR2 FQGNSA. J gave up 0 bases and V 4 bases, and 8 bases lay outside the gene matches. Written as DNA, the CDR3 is TGTGCCAGCAGCTCCACAGGACTAGCGGGCGACTCCTACGAGCAGTACTTC. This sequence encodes CASSSTGLAGDSYEQYF.

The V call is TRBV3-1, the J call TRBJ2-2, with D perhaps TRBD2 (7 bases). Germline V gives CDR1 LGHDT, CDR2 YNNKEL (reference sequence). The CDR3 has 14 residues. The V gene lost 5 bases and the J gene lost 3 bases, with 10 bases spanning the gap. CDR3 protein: CASSGGGYTGELFF. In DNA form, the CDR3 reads TGTGCCAGCAGCGGGGGGGGCTACACCGGGGAGCTGTTTTTT.

CDR3 nucleotide sequence: TGTGCCAGCAGTGAAGCCCGGGGCCAGGGATACGAGCAGTACTTC. It specifies CASSEARGQGYEQYF. The rearrangement links TRBV2 to TRBJ2-7; either TRBD1 or TRBD2 may supply D (5 bases each). The CDR3 spans 15 residues. Trimming took off 0 bases at V and 4 bases at J, with 13 bases between the two ends. The germline V gene has CDR1 SNHLY and CDR2 FYNNEI.

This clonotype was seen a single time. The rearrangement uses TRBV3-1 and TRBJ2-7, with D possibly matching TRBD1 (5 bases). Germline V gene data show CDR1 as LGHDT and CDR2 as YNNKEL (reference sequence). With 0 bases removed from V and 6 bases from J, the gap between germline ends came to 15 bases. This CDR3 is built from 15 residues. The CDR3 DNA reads TGTGCCAGCAGCCAAGAGGGTTCAGGGTTCGTCGAGCAGTACTTC. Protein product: CASSQEGSGFVEQYF.

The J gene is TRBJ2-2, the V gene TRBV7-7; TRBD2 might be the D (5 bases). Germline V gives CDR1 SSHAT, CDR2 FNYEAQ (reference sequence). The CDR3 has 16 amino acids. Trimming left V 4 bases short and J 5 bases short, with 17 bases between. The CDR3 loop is CASSSPGGLRTGELFF. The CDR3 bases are TGTGCCAGCAGCTCCCCTGGCGGGCTACGGACCGGGGAGCTGTTTTTT.

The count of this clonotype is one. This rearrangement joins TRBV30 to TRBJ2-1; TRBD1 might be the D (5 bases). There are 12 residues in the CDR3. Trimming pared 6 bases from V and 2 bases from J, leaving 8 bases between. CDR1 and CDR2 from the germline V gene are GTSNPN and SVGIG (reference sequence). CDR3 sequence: CACPTAYNEQFF. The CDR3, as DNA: TGTGCCTGCCCGACAGCCTACAATGAGCAGTTCTTC.

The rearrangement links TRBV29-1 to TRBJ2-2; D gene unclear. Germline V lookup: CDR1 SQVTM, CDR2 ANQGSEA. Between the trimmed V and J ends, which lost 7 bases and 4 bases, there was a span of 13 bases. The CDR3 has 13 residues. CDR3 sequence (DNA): TGCAGCGCTCGGACGTATACCACCGGGGAGCTGTTTTTT. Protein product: CSARTYTTGELFF.

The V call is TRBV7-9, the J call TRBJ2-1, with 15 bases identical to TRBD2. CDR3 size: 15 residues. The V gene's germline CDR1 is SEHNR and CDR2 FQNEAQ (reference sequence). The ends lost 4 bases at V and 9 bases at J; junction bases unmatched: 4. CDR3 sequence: CASSSGLAGGGEQFF. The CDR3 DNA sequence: TGTGCCAGCAGCTCGGGACTAGCGGGGGGCGGTGAGCAGTTCTTC.

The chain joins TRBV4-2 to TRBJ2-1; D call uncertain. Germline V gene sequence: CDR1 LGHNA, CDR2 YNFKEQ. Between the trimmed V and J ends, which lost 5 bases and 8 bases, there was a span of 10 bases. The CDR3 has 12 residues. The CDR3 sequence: CASSDTWDEQFF. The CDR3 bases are TGTGCCAGCAGCGACACGTGGGATGAGCAGTTCTTC.